This TCR beta chain was captured in a study of T cell repertoires in cytomegalovirus infection. Remarks on this clonotype: Its antigen is as yet unknown.

Germline lookup yields CDR1 DFQATT and CDR2 SNEGSKA (reference sequence). Trimming took off 1 base at V and 3 bases at J, with 13 bases between the two ends. The CDR3 spans 14 residues. TCRdb reanalysed the reads using MiXCR and keeps one entry per CDR3 protein. The data contain 650,000 to 900,000 distinct CDR3 sequences, less than 35% of them singletons. The TCR comes from a human donor in good health (CMV status not recorded). Some clones in this sample may be carry-over from other donors' samples. The input for sequencing was cultured CD8+ T cells from PBMCs, taken from culture after CMV antigen stimulation. This chain connects TRBV20-1 to TRBJ2-7; either TRBD1 or TRBD2 may fit D (6 bases each). The DNA of the CDR3 is TGCAGTGCTAGAGGGGGGGCGGTGGGCTACGAGCAGTACTTC. Translation gives CSARGGAVGYEQYF.